The clone carrying this T cell receptor (beta chain) was seen a handful of times. CDR3 length: 14 residues. V lost 2 bases to trimming and J lost 2 bases, with 10 bases between them. Germline lookup yields CDR1 LGHDT and CDR2 YNNKEL (reference sequence). This sample stems from a study of early T cells in non-severe SARS-CoV-2 infection. Looking at the study overall: The sequenced material was bulk RNA from unsorted whole blood, and its chains were unpaired.

Unique molecular identifiers tagged individual cDNA molecules. TCRdb reprocessed the 5' RACE reads with MiXCR, giving one entry per CDR3 protein. The sample carries about 34,000 distinct CDR3 sequences, around 6% recorded once. The rearrangement joins TRBV3-1 to TRBJ2-7; no clear D. This TCR came from an adult who was a healthcare worker with PCR-confirmed SARS-CoV-2 infection or an uninfected control (not recorded which). What was sequenced was whole blood. The CDR3 bases are TGTGCCAGCAGCCAAACCGAAATCCCCTACGAGCAGTACTTC. It is translated as CASSQTEIPYEQYF.